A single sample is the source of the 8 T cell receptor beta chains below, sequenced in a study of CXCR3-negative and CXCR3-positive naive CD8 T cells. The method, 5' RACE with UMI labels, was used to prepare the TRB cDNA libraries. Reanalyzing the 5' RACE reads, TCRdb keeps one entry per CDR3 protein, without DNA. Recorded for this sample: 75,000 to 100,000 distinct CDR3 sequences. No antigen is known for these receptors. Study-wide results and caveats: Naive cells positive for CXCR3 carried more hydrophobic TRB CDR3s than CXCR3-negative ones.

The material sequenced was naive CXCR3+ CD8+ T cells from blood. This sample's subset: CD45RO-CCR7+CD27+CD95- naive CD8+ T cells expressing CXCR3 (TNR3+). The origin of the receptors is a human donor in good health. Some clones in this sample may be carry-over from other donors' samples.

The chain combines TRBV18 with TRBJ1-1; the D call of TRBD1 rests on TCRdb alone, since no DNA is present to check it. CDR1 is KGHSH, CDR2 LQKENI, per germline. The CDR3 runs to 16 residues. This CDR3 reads CASSPQDRVRGTEAFF. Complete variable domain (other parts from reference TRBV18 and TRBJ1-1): NAGVMQNPRHLVRRRGQEARLRCSPMKGHSHVYWYRQLPEEGLKFMVYLQKENIIDESGMPKERFSAEFPKEGPSILRIQQVVRGDSAAYFCASSPQDRVRGTEAFFGQGTRLTVV.

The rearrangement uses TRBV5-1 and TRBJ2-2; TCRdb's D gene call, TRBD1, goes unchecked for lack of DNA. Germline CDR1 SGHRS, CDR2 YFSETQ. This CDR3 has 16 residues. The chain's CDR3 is CASCPSDRGRTGELFF. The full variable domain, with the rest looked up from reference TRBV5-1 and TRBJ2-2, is KAGVTQTPRYLIKTRGQQVTLSCSPISGHRSVSWYQQTPGQGLQFLFEYFSETQRNKGNFPGRFSGRQFSNSRSEMNVSTLELGDSALYLCASCPSDRGRTGELFFGEGSRLTVL.

This CDR3 reads CASSSLSGTYEQYF. The V and J genes are TRBV13 and TRBJ2-7; TCRdb indicates TRBD1, and absent DNA this call remains unverified. The CDR3 covers 14 residues. Germline CDR1 and CDR2: PRHDT and FYEKMQ (reference sequence).

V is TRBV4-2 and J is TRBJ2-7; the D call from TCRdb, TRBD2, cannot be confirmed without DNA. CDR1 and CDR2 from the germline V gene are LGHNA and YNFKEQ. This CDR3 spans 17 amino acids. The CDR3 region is CASSQFNLEGVSYEQYF.

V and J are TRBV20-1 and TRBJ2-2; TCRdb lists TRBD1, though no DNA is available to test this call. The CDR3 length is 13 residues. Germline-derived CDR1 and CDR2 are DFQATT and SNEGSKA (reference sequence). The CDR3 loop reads CSARGTATGELFF.

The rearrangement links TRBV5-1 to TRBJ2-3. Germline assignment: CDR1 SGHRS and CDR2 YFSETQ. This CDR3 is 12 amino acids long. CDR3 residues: CASSYSTDTQYF.

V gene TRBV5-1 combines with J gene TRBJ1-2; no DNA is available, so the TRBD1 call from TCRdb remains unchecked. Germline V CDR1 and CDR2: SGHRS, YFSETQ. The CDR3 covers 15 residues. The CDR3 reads CASSNPGHILEGYTF.

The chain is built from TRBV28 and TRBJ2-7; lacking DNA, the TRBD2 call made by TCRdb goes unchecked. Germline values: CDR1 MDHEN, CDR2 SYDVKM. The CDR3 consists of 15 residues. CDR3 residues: CASAPSLAKAYEQYF. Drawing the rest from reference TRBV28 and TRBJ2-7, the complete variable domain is DVKVTQSSRYLVKRTGEKVFLECVQDMDHENMFWYRQDPGLGLRLIYFSYDVKMKEKGDIPEGYSVSREKKERFSLILESASTNQTSMYLCASAPSLAKAYEQYFGPGTRLTVT.